The present TCR beta chain was sequenced within a study of blood T cell repertoires in COVID-19. Germline V CDR1 and CDR2: SGHVS, FQNEAQ. The CDR3 has 13 residues. Between the trimmed V and J ends, which lost 4 bases and 3 bases, there was a span of 8 bases. Original methodology: Reference gene primer amplification yielded estimated nucleated cell counts. Measured with immunoSEQ multiplex PCR; TCRdb has only the in-frame clones, and not every one. V and J calls and clone size come straight from that table; D and trimming were deduced from the DNA. This sample has 290,000 or so clones; roughly nine tenths occur once, and the top ten carry approximately 2.1%.

The sequencing input was peripheral blood. The sequence came from a young woman with COVID-19, enrolled during active disease. The J gene is TRBJ2-3, the V gene TRBV7-8; D remains ambiguous. CDR3 in amino acids: CASSSLVTDTQYF. CDR3 nucleotide sequence: TGTGCCAGCAGCTCCCTAGTGACAGATACGCAGTATTTT.